This TCR beta chain is from a study of Ad26.COV2.S vaccination and SARS-CoV-2 variants. Study-wide context: Of the COV1001 trial arms, the Ad26.COV2.S arm included the donor.

Treatment specified: some 20 received Ad26.COV2.S at low or high dose, single or two shots; 5 received placebo; per-sample allocation not given. Each sample was drawn 63 days after the first injection (of vaccine or placebo). Sequenced by immunoSEQ multiplex PCR; TCRdb stores in-frame clones only, minus some. The sample shows fewer than 400,000 clones, roughly nine tenths of them seen only once. A remark on this clone: Antigen specificity is unknown.

The ends lost 5 bases at V and 6 bases at J; junction bases unmatched: 10. This CDR3 contains 14 residues. Germline V CDR1 and CDR2: SQVTM, ANQGSEA. Findings and caveats of the study: The breadth of spike-specific CD8+ and CD4+ T cell responses after vaccination was reportedly substantial. People given the vaccine had a wider spike-specific TCR breadth than placebo recipients did.

The sample in question was peripheral blood, obtained in a trial of Ad26.COV2.S vaccine versus placebo. The chain uses TRBV29-1 and TRBJ1-2, with TRBD1 identical over 9 bases. The clonotype comes from a person between 18 and 65 years old who received the Ad26.COV2.S COVID-19 vaccine or a placebo. CDR3 region: CSVYGTGRPHGYTF. CDR3 in DNA: TGCAGCGTTTATGGGACAGGGAGACCCCATGGCTACACCTTC.